Below are 10 T cell receptor beta chains sequenced from a single sample in a study of PD-1 blockade in classical Hodgkin lymphoma. Sample time point: cycle 4 day 1 (C4D1), after five to seven weeks of nivolumab. Each and every patient relapsed after autologous stem cell transplantation, and patients got differing brentuximab vedotin exposure. The table came from immunoSEQ multiplex PCR; TCRdb's copy has only in-frame clones and leaves some out. The sample lists about 44,000 clones, about 70% occurring once. The sample in question was peripheral blood mononuclear cells (PBMCs), obtained before the fourth cycle of nivolumab. Receptors originate from a human donor with classical Hodgkin lymphoma.

This clone was counted between two and nine times. The genes are TRBV5-1 and TRBJ1-6, with 8 positions matching TRBD1. Germline lookup yields CDR1 SGHRS and CDR2 YFSETQ. This CDR3 is built from 16 residues. The V segment lost 0 bases and the J segment 5 bases; nucleotides outside the gene matches: 4. In DNA form, the CDR3 reads TGCGCCAGCAGCTTGGACGGACAGGGAAATAATTCACCCCTCCACTTT. It is translated as CASSLDGQGNNSPLHF.

This clone was seen a few times. The genes are TRBV15 and TRBJ1-5, with unresolved D. Between the trimmed V and J ends, which lost 5 bases and 2 bases, there was a span of 13 bases. There are 15 residues in the CDR3. Germline V gene lookup returns CDR1 LNHNV and CDR2 YYDKDF (reference sequence). DNA for the CDR3: TGTGCCACCAGCCCCTTTAAAAGGGGCAATCAGCCCCAGCATTTT. It is translated as CATSPFKRGNQPQHF.

This clone was found a few times. V and J are TRBV7-9 and TRBJ2-3; D remains ambiguous. This CDR3 contains 14 residues. Germline V gene data show CDR1 as SEHNR and CDR2 as FQNEAQ (reference sequence). Deletions cut 2 bases from V and 1 base from J, with 7 bases between. The chain's CDR3 is CASSLTARTDTQYF. In DNA, the CDR3 is TGTGCCAGCAGCTTAACGGCCCGCACAGATACGCAGTATTTT.

The chain joins TRBV2 to TRBJ2-5; 10 nucleotides align to TRBD1. Germline loops: CDR1 SNHLY, CDR2 FYNNEI. Losses at the gene ends were 7 bases for V and 5 bases for J; bases not matched to a gene: 7. The CDR3 contains 14 residues. The DNA of the CDR3 is TGTGCCAGCAACGACAGGGGGCGTCAGGAGACCCAGTACTTC. This translates into CASNDRGRQETQYF.

V is TRBV28 and J is TRBJ2-7; D unclear. CDR3 length: 15 residues. Trimming pared 5 bases from V and 0 bases from J, leaving 14 bases between. In germline, CDR1 is MDHEN, CDR2 SYDVKM. CDR3 loop: CASSPAVISSYEQYF. CDR3 in DNA: TGTGCCAGCAGTCCCGCCGTTATAAGCTCCTACGAGCAGTACTTC.

The rearrangement joins TRBV5-6 to TRBJ1-2; D perhaps matches TRBD1 (6 bases). The CDR3 runs to 13 residues. Germline lookup yields CDR1 SGHDT and CDR2 YYEEEE. Trimming cost V 0 bases and J 4 bases, with 7 bases left between them. The CDR3 nucleotides read TGTGCCAGCAGCTTGGACAGGGCCTATGGCTACACCTTC. The encoded protein is CASSLDRAYGYTF.

The chain is built from TRBV28 and TRBJ2-3; D is possibly TRBD2 (6 bases). The CDR3 extends over 18 amino acids. Looked up from germline, CDR1 is MDHEN and CDR2 is SYDVKM. V gave up 4 bases and J gave up 1 base, with 21 bases separating them. The CDR3 loop is CASSYSGRRGKGTDTQYF. CDR3 DNA: TGTGCCAGCAGTTATTCGGGGCGGAGGGGCAAGGGCACAGATACGCAGTATTTT.

The chain carries TRBV30 and TRBJ2-7, with D unresolved. V dropped 5 bases and J dropped 0 bases, with 8 bases sitting between them. This CDR3 contains 12 residues. CDR1 and CDR2 from the germline V gene are GTSNPN and SVGIG (reference sequence). The CDR3 nucleotides read TGTGCCTGGGGACGGAACTCCTACGAGCAGTACTTC. Translation gives CAWGRNSYEQYF. The full variable domain, with the rest looked up from reference TRBV30 and TRBJ2-7, is SQTIHQWPATLVQPVGSPLSLECTVEGTSNPNLYWYRQAAGRGLQLLFYSVGIGQISSEVPQNLSASRPQDRQFILSSKKLLLSDSGFYLCAWGRNSYEQYFGPGTRLTVT.

This chain links TRBV7-2 with TRBJ2-1; D is tentatively TRBD1 or TRBD2 (6 bases each). The V and J ends lost 6 bases and 4 bases respectively, with 13 bases between them. Germline V gene data show CDR1 as SGHTA and CDR2 as FQGNSA. The CDR3 loop spans 14 amino acids. The CDR3 reads CASRPGARYNEQFF. In DNA form, the CDR3 reads TGTGCCAGCAGGCCGGGGGCGCGGTACAATGAGCAGTTCTTC.

The V and J genes are TRBV6-1 and TRBJ1-6; 8 nucleotides line up with TRBD1. Germline loops: CDR1 MNHNS, CDR2 SASEGT. With V trimmed by 4 bases and J by 8 bases, 1 base remained unmatched. CDR3 length equals 13 residues. The CDR3 spells CASSVDRDSPLHF. The CDR3 region has the DNA TGTGCCAGCAGTGTGGACAGGGATTCACCCCTCCACTTT.